Here is one T cell receptor (beta chain) with its context. It lacks a known antigen. Base qualities were left out, and no much larger clone turns up one base away. The immunoSEQ Assay, a bias-controlled multiplex PCR, was used to amplify TCRbeta CDR3 regions from genomic DNA. As for the original processing: Nucleated cell counts per sample were estimated from amplification of reference gene primers within the assay. To quantify the absolute abundance of each unique TCRbeta CDR3 rearrangement, sequence reads were collapsed and filtered. For each sample, productive Simpson clonality was calculated by taking the square root of Simpson's diversity index across productive rearrangements. TCRdb retrieved this table from immuneACCESS and kept in-frame rearrangements only. Not all clones are present; in checked studies, unresolved V genes account for under half, and no reason is known for the remainder. Clone size and V and J calls were adopted from that table, with D and trimming inferred from the DNA. For this sample the table gives roughly 290,000 clones, of which 70% to 90% were detected only once. The ten most abundant clones make up roughly 6.2% of the sample.

The germline ends are 9 bases apart after V is trimmed by 6 bases and J by 0 bases. Including cysteine and phenylalanine, the CDR3 has 13 amino acids. The DNA shown is the 39-base CDR3, in frame from base 1. Based on the germline V gene (reference sequence), the CDR1 and CDR2 sequences are MNHEY and SMNVEV. In the prospective study, participants were roughly 18 to 95 years old, resided in about two dozen geographic areas of the United States, and were enrolled through a virtual design. To assign participants to cohorts, the prospective study relied on clinical history that participants themselves reported in a screening survey and a study questionnaire. Recovered participants in ImmuneRACE Cohort 3 were defined by two consecutive negative NP/OP PCR tests, clearance by a healthcare professional, or resolution of symptoms. In the prospective study, whole blood, serum and a nasopharyngeal or oropharyngeal swab were collected from each participant by mobile phlebotomists. Additional blood draws and questionnaires over an approximately two-month period could optionally be provided by prospective study participants. Prospective study blood samples were shipped either frozen or at room temperature before DNA extraction.

The data belong to a study of blood T cell repertoires in COVID-19 (dated by TCRdb to about 2020). For context, the study as a whole: Collaborator samples came from the United States, Italy and Spain and covered acute and convalescent phases of COVID-19. The material from the prospective study consisted of cDNA or gDNA derived from T cells, B-cell-depleted T cells, or PBMCs. Subjects who had been exposed to COVID-19, were actively infected with it, or had recovered from it provided the deeply sampled blood TCRbeta repertoires that made up the dataset. The repertoires were made available in a free public database intended to serve as a resource for research on the immune response to SARS-CoV-2. Samples came from the ongoing ImmuneRACE study (first 160 participants) plus 1,254 subjects from 6 global collaborators. Nearly every sample came with metadata listing a de-identified subject ID, COVID-19 status, age in years and sex. Where HLA class I and class II types were available, the types were taken from metadata supplied by the sample provider, not from assay-based typing.

Points the paper makes about the study in general: The quantity of clinical and demographic metadata differed by source and by participant and was supplied without curation.

Sequences were obtained from PBMCs or T cells enriched from blood (not recorded which). The source of this sequence is a woman aged 40-49 years who had recovered from COVID-19. This chain joins TRBV27 to TRBJ2-7; the D segment could be TRBD2, given 6 matching bases. The CDR3 protein: CASSKTSSYEQYF. The sequenced DNA: TGTGCCAGCAGCAAGACTAGCTCCTACGAGCAGTACTTC.